What follows are 20 T cell receptor beta chains derived from one specimen sequenced in a study of cytomegalovirus exposure and HLA in healthy donors. Use of 60 Vbeta and 13 Jbeta primers characterized the PCR. Produced via immunoSEQ multiplex PCR; TCRdb's table is partial and in-frame only. The data show over 120,000 clones, with roughly 79% seen just once and roughly 10% held by the top ten. The sequencing sample was made of PBMCs. The receptors derive from an older woman in good health and CMV-seropositive.

This chain connects TRBV28 to TRBJ2-7; 7 nucleotides line up with TRBD1. With V trimmed by 5 bases and J by 2 bases, 6 bases remained unmatched. In germline, CDR1 is MDHEN, CDR2 SYDVKM. This CDR3 has 14 residues. In DNA, the CDR3 is TGTGCCAGCAGTACACCGGGACAGACCTACGAGCAGTACTTC. This codes for CASSTPGQTYEQYF.

V gene TRBV7-9 combines with J gene TRBJ2-1; D is possibly TRBD2 (6 bases). V was clipped by 2 bases and J by 0 bases, with 14 bases between them. The CDR3 extends over 17 amino acids. Per the germline V gene, CDR1 is SEHNR and CDR2 is FQNEAQ (reference sequence). The CDR3 DNA is TGTGCCAGCAGCTTATTCGGCGGGATGAACTCCTACAATGAGCAGTTCTTC. It yields the protein CASSLFGGMNSYNEQFF. The full variable domain, completed using reference TRBV7-9 and TRBJ2-1, is DTGVSQNPRHKITKRGQNVTFRCDPISEHNRLYWYRQTLGQGPEFLTYFQNEAQLEKSRLLSDRFSAERPKGSFSTLEIQRTEQGDSAMYLCASSLFGGMNSYNEQFFGPGTRLTVL.

This rearrangement joins TRBV7-9 to TRBJ1-4; D gene unclear. The germline V gene encodes CDR1 SEHNR and CDR2 FQNEAQ (reference sequence). V gave up 6 bases and J gave up 8 bases, with 10 bases separating them. The CDR3 is made up of 12 amino acids. The CDR3: CASSGTTEKLFF. For the CDR3, the DNA is TGTGCCAGCAGTGGAACTACCGAAAAACTGTTTTTT.

The CDR3 region is CASRTSGFNQPQHF. Here the CDR3 DNA reads TGTGCCAGCCGGACATCAGGTTTCAATCAGCCCCAGCATTTT. This chain uses TRBV19 with TRBJ1-5, with D possibly being TRBD1 (5 bases). The germline CDR1 and CDR2 sequences are LNHDA and SQIVND (reference sequence). Trimming took 9 bases from V and 3 from J, leaving 15 bases between them. The CDR3 sequence is 14 residues long. Using reference TRBV19 and TRBJ1-5 for the parts outside the CDR3, the full variable domain is DGGITQSPKYLFRKEGQNVTLSCEQNLNHDAMYWYRQDPGQGLRLIYYSQIVNDFQKGDIAEGYSVSREKKESFPLTVTSAQKNPTAFYLCASRTSGFNQPQHFGDGTRLSIL.

The chain links TRBV4-3 to TRBJ2-2, with a tentative D call TRBD1 (5 bases). V was clipped by 1 base and J by 0 bases, with 15 bases between them. The CDR3 totals 18 residues. Per the germline V gene, CDR1 is LGHNA and CDR2 is YSLEER. The CDR3 DNA is TGCGCCAGCAGCCAAGGGGGCTTTATGAGCGCGAACACCGGGGAGCTGTTTTTT. This gives the protein CASSQGGFMSANTGELFF.

Note on this clone: The sample holds other DNA sequences that translate to the same CDR3. This rearrangement joins TRBV5-1 to TRBJ2-2, with 9 bases that match TRBD1. This CDR3 spans 15 amino acids. Trimming took 4 bases from V and 3 from J; bases not matched to a gene: 4. The germline gives CDR1 SGHRS, CDR2 YFSETQ. The CDR3 is CASSLRQGDTGELFF. For the CDR3, the DNA is TGCGCCAGCAGCCTCAGACAGGGGGACACCGGGGAGCTGTTTTTT.

By sample share, this clone is medium-sized. The chain recombines TRBV5-6 with TRBJ2-1; D is perhaps TRBD1 (6 bases). CDR3 length: 12 residues. Germline V gene sequence: CDR1 SGHDT, CDR2 YYEEEE. The V and J ends lost 3 bases and 12 bases respectively, with 13 bases between them. The DNA for the CDR3 is TGTGCCAGCAGCTCCATACAGGGAGCGCAGTTCTTC. This translates into CASSSIQGAQFF.

The V call is TRBV30, the J call TRBJ2-7, with 11 nucleotides matching TRBD2. Trimming took 3 bases from V and 2 from J; bases not matched to a gene: 3. Looked up from germline, CDR1 is GTSNPN and CDR2 is SVGIG (reference sequence). CDR3 length: 14 residues. The CDR3 sequence is CAWRTSGNTYEQYF. The CDR3 coding sequence is TGTGCCTGGAGGACTAGCGGGAATACCTACGAGCAGTACTTC.

The genes are TRBV7-6 and TRBJ1-4; perhaps TRBD1 as D (5 bases). The V gene lost 5 bases and the J gene lost 8 bases, with 15 bases spanning the gap. This CDR3 region has 14 residues. From germline, CDR1 is SGHVS and CDR2 FNYEAQ. CDR3 protein: CASSPVQGGEKLFF. CDR3 DNA sequence: TGTGCCAGCAGCCCCGTCCAGGGAGGGGAAAAACTGTTTTTT.

This chain connects TRBV6-6 to TRBJ2-7; D is unclear. Germline CDR1 and CDR2: MNHNY and SVGAGI (reference sequence). V lost 2 bases to trimming and J lost 0 bases, with 8 bases between them. CDR3 size: 14 residues. CDR3 region: CASSYVGSSYEQYF. CDR3 bases: TGTGCCAGCAGTTACGTGGGCAGCTCCTACGAGCAGTACTTC.

This clone showed up just once. The chain has TRBV29-1 and TRBJ2-7, with D tentatively TRBD1 (6 bases). The V end lost 5 bases, the J end lost 0 bases, and 11 bases lay between the germline ends. CDR1 and CDR2 from the germline V gene are SQVTM and ANQGSEA. CDR3 length: 13 residues. DNA for the CDR3: TGCAGCGTTAGGACAGCCATCTCCTACGAGCAGTACTTC. It codes for CSVRTAISYEQYF.

The gene calls are TRBV5-5 and TRBJ2-7, with 11 bases lining up with TRBD1. V was clipped by 4 bases and J by 2 bases; unmatched bases: 5. The CDR3 has 15 residues. Germline CDR1 and CDR2: SGHKS and YYEKEE (reference sequence). The CDR3: CASSPRTGGTYEQYF. Written as DNA, the CDR3 is TGTGCCAGCAGCCCCAGGACAGGGGGCACCTACGAGCAGTACTTC. The complete variable domain, with remaining parts taken from reference TRBV5-5 and TRBJ2-7, reads DAGVTQSPTHLIKTRGQQVTLRCSPISGHKSVSWYQQVLGQGPQFIFQYYEKEERGRGNFPDRFSARQFPNYSSELNVNALLLGDSALYLCASSPRTGGTYEQYFGPGTRLTVT.

This clone appeared a single time. The J gene is TRBJ2-1, the V gene TRBV6-6, with D possibly being TRBD1 (5 bases). Germline loops: CDR1 MNHNY, CDR2 SVGAGI (reference sequence). This CDR3 comprises 13 residues. V lost 6 bases, J lost 4 bases, and 10 bases lay in between. Here the CDR3 reads CASRRTGYNEQFF. CDR3 nucleotides: TGTGCCAGCAGAAGAACAGGATACAATGAGCAGTTCTTC.

The chain is built from TRBV28 and TRBJ2-7; perhaps TRBD2 as D (6 bases). This CDR3 is built from 14 residues. Germline loops: CDR1 MDHEN, CDR2 SYDVKM. V lost 5 bases and J 2 bases, leaving 13 bases between the germline ends. CDR3 DNA sequence: TGTGCCAGCAGTACTGCGGGGTTCCCCTACGAGCAGTACTTC. Translation: CASSTAGFPYEQYF.

This chain links TRBV27 with TRBJ2-7, with a tentative D call TRBD2 (6 bases). V shed 1 base and J shed 8 bases, with 12 bases lying between them. CDR1 is MNHEY and CDR2 is SMNVEV in the germline V gene (reference sequence). The CDR3 extends over 13 amino acids. For the CDR3, the DNA is TGTGCCAGCAGTTTATTTCCGGGAGATAAGCAGTACTTC. The encoded protein is CASSLFPGDKQYF.

The chain employs TRBV25-1 and TRBJ2-5, with unresolved D. The J call is doubtful: the DNA matches TRBJ2-7 better. The CDR3 spans 11 residues. Germline assignment: CDR1 MGHDK and CDR2 SYGVNS. This CDR3 reads CASSALYEQYF. The DNA of the CDR3 is TGTGCCAGCAGTGCTCTCTACGAGCAGTACTTC.

V and J are TRBV2 and TRBJ2-3, with 9 bases lining up with TRBD1. Trimming took 1 base from V and 2 from J; bases not matched to a gene: 4. The CDR3 spans 16 residues. CDR1 and CDR2 from the germline V gene are SNHLY and FYNNEI. The CDR3 DNA sequence: TGTGCCAGCAGTGAAGTAACAGGGGGCCTCACAGATACGCAGTATTTT. Protein product: CASSEVTGGLTDTQYF.

The J gene is TRBJ1-3, the V gene TRBV11-3; D may be TRBD1 (6 bases). V was clipped by 5 bases and J by 0 bases, with 14 bases between them. This CDR3 has 16 residues. The germline gives CDR1 SGHNT, CDR2 YENEEA. The CDR3 DNA sequence: TGTGCCAGCAGCCCCACAGGGCTCCTCTCTGGAAACACCATATATTTT. It is translated as CASSPTGLLSGNTIYF.

This chain connects TRBV9 to TRBJ2-1, with D maybe TRBD2 (6 bases). CDR1 and CDR2 from the germline V gene are SGDLS and YYNGEE. This CDR3 is 16 amino acids long. The germline V and J ends were trimmed by 4 bases and 7 bases, with 21 bases remaining between them. Here the CDR3 reads CASSPSGMGGMNEQFF. CDR3 sequence (DNA): TGTGCCAGCAGCCCGTCAGGGATGGGGGGAATGAATGAGCAGTTCTTC. The whole variable domain, filled in from reference TRBV9 and TRBJ2-1, reads DSGVTQTPKHLITATGQRVTLRCSPRSGDLSVYWYQQSLDQGLQFLIQYYNGEERAKGNILERFSAQQFPDLHSELNLSSLELGDSALYFCASSPSGMGGMNEQFFGPGTRLTVL.

The sample holds one count of this clone. The rearrangement uses TRBV9 and TRBJ2-1, with 10 positions matching TRBD2. The CDR3 contains 16 residues. V lost 3 bases and J lost 4; bases outside the gene matches: 7. Germline-derived CDR1 and CDR2 are SGDLS and YYNGEE. CDR3 bases: TGTGCCAGCAGCGGACCTGTAGCGGGAGGATACAATGAGCAGTTCTTC. Amino acids: CASSGPVAGGYNEQFF.